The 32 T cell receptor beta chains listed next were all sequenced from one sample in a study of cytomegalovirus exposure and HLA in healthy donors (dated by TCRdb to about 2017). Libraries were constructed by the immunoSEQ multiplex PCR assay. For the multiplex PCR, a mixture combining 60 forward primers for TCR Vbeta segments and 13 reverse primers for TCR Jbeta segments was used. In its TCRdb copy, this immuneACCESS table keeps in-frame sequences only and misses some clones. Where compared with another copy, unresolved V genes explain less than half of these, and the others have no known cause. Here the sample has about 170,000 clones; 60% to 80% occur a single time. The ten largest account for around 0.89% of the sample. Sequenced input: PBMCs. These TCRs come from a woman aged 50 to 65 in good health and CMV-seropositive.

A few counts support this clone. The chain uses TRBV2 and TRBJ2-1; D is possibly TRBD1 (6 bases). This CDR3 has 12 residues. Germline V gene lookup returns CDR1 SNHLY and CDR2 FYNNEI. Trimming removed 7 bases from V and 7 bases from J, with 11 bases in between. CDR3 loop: CASTADRNEQFF. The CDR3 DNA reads TGTGCCAGCACCGCGGACAGAAATGAGCAGTTCTTC. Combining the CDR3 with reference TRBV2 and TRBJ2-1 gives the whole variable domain EPEVTQTPSHQVTQMGQEVILRCVPISNHLYFYWYRQILGQKVEFLVSFYNNEISEKSEIFDDQFSVERPDGSNFTLKIRSTKLEDSAMYFCASTADRNEQFFGPGTRLTVL.

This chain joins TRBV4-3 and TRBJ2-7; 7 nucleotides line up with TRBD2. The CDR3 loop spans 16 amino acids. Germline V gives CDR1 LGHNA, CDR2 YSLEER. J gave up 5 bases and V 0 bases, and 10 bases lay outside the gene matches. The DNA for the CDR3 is TGCGCCAGCAGCCAAGAATCAGCGGGGTTGAGCGACGAGCAGTACTTC. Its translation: CASSQESAGLSDEQYF.

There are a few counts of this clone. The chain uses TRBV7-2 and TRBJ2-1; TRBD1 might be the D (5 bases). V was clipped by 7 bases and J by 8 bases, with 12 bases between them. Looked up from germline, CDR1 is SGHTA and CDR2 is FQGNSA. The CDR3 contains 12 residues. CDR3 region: CASMGRADEQFF. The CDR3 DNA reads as TGTGCCAGCATGGGCAGGGCGGATGAGCAGTTCTTC.

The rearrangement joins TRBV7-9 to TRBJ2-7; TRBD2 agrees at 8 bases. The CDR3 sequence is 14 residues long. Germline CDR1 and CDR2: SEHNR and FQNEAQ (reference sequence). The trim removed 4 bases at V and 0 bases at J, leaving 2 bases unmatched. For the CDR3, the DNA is TGTGCCAGCAGCTCGCGGGGGGACTCCTACGAGCAGTACTTC. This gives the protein CASSSRGDSYEQYF. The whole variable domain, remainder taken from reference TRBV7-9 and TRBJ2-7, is DTGVSQNPRHKITKRGQNVTFRCDPISEHNRLYWYRQTLGQGPEFLTYFQNEAQLEKSRLLSDRFSAERPKGSFSTLEIQRTEQGDSAMYLCASSSRGDSYEQYFGPGTRLTVT.

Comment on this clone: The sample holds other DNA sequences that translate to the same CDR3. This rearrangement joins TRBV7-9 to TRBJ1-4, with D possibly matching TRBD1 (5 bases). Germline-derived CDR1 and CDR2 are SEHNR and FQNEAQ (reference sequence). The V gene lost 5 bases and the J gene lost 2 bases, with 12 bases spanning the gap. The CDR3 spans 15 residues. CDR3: CASSPPGGTNEKLFF. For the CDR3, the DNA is TGTGCCAGCAGCCCCCCGGGGGGTACTAATGAAAAACTGTTTTTT.

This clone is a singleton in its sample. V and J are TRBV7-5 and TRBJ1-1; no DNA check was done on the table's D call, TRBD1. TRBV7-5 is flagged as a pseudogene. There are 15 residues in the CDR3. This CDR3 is CARSLRGRGDTEAFF. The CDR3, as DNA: TGTGCCAGAAGCTTAAGGGGCAGGGGAGACACTGAAGCTTTCTTT.

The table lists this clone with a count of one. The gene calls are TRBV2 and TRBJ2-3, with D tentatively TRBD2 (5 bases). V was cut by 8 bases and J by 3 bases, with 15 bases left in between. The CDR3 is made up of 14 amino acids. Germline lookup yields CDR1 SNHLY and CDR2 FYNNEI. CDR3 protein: CASLNEGGTDTQYF. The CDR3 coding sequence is TGTGCCAGCCTTAACGAGGGCGGAACAGATACGCAGTATTTT.

The CDR3 sequence: CASSLPPGTNNNEQFF. CDR3 nucleotides: TGTGCCAGCAGCTTACCCCCCGGGACTAACAACAATGAGCAGTTCTTC. This chain uses TRBV7-9 with TRBJ2-1; 7 nucleotides match TRBD2. The CDR3 loop spans 16 amino acids. The V gene end was trimmed by 2 bases and the J gene end by 5 bases; junction bases not matched to a gene: 9. The germline V gene has CDR1 SEHNR and CDR2 FQNEAQ (reference sequence).

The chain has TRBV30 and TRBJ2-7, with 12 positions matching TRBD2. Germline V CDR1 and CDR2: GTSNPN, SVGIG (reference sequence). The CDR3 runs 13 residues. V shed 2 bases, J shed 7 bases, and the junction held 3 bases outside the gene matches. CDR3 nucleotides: TGTGCCTGGAGTAAAGGACTAGCGGGGGAGCAGTACTTC. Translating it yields CAWSKGLAGEQYF.

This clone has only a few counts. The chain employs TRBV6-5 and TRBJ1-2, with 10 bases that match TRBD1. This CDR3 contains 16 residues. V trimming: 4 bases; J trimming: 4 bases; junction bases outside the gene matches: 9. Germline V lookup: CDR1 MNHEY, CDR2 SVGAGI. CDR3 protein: CASSLERQGAVYGYTF. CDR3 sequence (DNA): TGTGCCAGCAGTTTAGAGAGACAGGGGGCGGTCTATGGCTACACCTTC.

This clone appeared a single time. The CDR3 sequence is CASSSYSLGYEQYF. In DNA, the CDR3 is TGTGCCAGCAGCTCCTATAGTCTCGGCTACGAGCAGTACTTC. This rearrangement joins TRBV7-6 to TRBJ2-7; no reliable D call. Trimming left V 4 bases short and J 3 bases short, with 13 bases between. There are 14 residues in the CDR3. CDR1 SGHVS and CDR2 FNYEAQ come from the germline V gene.

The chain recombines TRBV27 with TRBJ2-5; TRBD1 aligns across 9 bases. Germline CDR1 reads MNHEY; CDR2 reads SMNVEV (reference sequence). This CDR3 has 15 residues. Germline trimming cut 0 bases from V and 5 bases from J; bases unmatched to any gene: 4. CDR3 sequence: CASSLSQGAGETQYF. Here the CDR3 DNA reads TGTGCCAGCAGTTTATCACAGGGGGCAGGGGAGACCCAGTACTTC.

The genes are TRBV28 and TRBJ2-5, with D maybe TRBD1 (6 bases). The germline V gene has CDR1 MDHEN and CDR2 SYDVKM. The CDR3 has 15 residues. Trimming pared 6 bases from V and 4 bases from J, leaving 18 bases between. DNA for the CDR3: TGTGCCAGCAGATCCCCCCAGGGGTCGGTAGAGACCCAGTACTTC. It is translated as CASRSPQGSVETQYF.

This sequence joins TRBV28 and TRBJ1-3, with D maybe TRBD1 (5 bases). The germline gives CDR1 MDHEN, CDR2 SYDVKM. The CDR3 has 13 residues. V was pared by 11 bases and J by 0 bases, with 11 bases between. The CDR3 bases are TGTGCCGCCAGGGCCTTCTCTGGAAACACCATATATTTT. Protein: CAARAFSGNTIYF.

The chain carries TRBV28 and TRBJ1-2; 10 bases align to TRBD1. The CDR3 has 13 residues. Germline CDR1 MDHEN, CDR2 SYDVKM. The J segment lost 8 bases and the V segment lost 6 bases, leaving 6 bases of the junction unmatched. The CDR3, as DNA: TGTGCCAGCAGGATAGGACAGGGGGACGGCTACACCTTC. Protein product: CASRIGQGDGYTF.

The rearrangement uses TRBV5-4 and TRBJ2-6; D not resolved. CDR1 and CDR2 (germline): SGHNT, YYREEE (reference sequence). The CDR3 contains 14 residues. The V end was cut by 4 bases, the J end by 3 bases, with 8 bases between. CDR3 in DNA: TGTGCCAGCAGCCCGCCGGGTGGGGCCAACGTCCTGACTTTC. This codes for CASSPPGGANVLTF.

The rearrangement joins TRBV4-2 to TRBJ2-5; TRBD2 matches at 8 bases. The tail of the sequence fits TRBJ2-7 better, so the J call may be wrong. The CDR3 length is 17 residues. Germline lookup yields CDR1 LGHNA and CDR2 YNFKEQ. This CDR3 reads CASSQDDRLAGHYEQYF. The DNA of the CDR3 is TGTGCCAGCAGCCAAGATGATAGGCTAGCGGGCCACTACGAGCAGTACTTC.

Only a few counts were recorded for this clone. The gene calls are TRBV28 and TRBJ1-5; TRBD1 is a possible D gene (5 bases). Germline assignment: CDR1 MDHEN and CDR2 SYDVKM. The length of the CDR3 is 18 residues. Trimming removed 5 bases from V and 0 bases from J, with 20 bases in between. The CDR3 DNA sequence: TGTGCCAGCAGTCCTAGGGGATCCGTCGACCCTAGCAATCAGCCCCAGCATTTT. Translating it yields CASSPRGSVDPSNQPQHF.

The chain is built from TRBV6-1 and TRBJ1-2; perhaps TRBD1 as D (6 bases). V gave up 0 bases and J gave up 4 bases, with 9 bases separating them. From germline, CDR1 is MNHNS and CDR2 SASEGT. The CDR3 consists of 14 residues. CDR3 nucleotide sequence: TGTGCCAGCAGTGAAGCGACAGGAGTCTATGGCTACACCTTC. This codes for CASSEATGVYGYTF.

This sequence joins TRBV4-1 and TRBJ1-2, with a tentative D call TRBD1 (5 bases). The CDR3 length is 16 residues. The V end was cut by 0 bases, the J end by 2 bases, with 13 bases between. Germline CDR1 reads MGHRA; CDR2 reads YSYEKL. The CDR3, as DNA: TGCGCCAGCAGCCAAGATATGACAGTGATCAACTATGGCTACACCTTC. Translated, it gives CASSQDMTVINYGYTF.

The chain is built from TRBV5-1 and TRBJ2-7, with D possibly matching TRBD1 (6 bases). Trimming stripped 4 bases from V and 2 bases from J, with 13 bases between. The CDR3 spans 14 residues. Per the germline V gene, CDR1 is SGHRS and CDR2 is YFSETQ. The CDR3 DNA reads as TGCGCCAGCAGCGTACAGGGTCCTACCTACGAGCAGTACTTC. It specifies CASSVQGPTYEQYF.

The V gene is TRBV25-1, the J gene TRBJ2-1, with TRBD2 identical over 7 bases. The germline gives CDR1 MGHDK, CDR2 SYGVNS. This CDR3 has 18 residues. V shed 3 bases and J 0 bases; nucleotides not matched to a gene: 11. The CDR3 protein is CASSDLAAKRGSYNEQFF. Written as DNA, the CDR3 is TGTGCCAGCAGTGATCTAGCGGCCAAGCGGGGCTCCTACAATGAGCAGTTCTTC.

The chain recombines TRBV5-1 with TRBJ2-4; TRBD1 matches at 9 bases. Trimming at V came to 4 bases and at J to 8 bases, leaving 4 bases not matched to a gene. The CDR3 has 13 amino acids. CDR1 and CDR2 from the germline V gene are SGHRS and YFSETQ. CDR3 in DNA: TGCGCCAGCAGCGGGACAGGGAGGGACATTCAGTACTTC. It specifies CASSGTGRDIQYF.

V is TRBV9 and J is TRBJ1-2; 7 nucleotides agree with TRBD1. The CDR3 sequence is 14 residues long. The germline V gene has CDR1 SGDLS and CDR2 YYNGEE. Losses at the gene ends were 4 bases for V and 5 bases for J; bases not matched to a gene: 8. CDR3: CASSSLDRIYGYTF. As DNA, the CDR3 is TGTGCCAGCAGCTCCCTGGACAGGATATATGGCTACACCTTC.

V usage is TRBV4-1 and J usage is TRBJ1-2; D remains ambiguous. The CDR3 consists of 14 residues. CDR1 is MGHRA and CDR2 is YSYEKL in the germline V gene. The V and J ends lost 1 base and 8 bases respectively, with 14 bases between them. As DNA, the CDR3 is TGCGCCAGCAGCCAAGGGAATCGGGATGGGGGCTACACCTTC. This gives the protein CASSQGNRDGGYTF.

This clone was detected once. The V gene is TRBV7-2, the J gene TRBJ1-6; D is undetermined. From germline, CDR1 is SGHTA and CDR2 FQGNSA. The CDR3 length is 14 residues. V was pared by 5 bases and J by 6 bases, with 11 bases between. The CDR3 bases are TGTGCCAGCAGCCGCGGGGATTCTAATTCACCCCTCCACTTT. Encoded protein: CASSRGDSNSPLHF.

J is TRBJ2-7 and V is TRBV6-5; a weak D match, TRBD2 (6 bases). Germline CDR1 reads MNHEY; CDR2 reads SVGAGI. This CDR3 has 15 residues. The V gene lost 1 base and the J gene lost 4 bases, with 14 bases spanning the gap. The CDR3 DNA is TGTGCCAGCAGTTACTTAGCAGGAGGGCGGTACGAGCAGTACTTC. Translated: CASSYLAGGRYEQYF.

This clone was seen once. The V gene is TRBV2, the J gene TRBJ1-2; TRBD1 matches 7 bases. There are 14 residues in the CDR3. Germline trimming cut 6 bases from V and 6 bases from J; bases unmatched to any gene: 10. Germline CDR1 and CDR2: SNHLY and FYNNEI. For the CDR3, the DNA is TGTGCCAGCAGAGCCCTGACAGGGAAGGATGGCTACACCTTC. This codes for CASRALTGKDGYTF.

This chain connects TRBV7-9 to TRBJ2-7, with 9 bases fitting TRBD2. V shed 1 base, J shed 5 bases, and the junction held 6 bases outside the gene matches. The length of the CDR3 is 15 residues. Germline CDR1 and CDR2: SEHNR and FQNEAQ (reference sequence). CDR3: CASSLGAGGPHEQYF. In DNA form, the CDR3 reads TGTGCCAGCAGCTTAGGGGCGGGAGGGCCGCACGAGCAGTACTTC.

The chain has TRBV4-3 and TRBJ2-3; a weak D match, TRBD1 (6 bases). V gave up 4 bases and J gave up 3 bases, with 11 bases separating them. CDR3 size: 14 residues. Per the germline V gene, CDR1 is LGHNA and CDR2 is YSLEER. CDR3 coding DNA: TGCGCCAGCAGCCCTCGGGACAAGACAGATACGCAGTATTTT. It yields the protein CASSPRDKTDTQYF.

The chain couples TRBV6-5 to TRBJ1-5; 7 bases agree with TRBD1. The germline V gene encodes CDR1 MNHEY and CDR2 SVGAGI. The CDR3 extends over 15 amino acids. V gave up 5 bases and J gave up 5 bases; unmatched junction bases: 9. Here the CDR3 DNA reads TGTGCCAGCAGTACAGGGGAAGGGCCTTATCAGCCCCAGCATTTT. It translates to CASSTGEGPYQPQHF.

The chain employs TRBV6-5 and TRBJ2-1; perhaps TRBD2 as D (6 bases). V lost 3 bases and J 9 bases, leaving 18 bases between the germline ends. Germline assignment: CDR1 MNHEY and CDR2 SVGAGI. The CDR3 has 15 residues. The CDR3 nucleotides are TGTGCCAGCAGTTATGGGTATTTTGGGACTTTTGAGCAGTTCTTC. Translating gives CASSYGYFGTFEQFF.